The 23 T cell receptor beta chains below were found in one sample sequenced in a study of spatial heterogeneity in lung cancer. Described time point: sample taken at primary tumor resection. Whole RNA obtained from tumor, nontumor lung or frozen PBMC underwent sequencing without sorting. TCRdb used MiXCR to reprocess the 5' RACE reads, holding one entry per CDR3 protein. The sample has roughly 7,000 distinct CDR3 sequences, around 7% seen once; the top ten hold 60% to 80%. Sequencing was performed on PBMCs, taken at surgery. These receptors all come from a male donor with early-stage non-small cell lung cancer.

This clonotype was seen ten or more times. In a library made to pick up alpha chains, this beta chain is a stray read with a size that means little. The rearrangement joins TRBV28 to TRBJ2-2; tentatively, D is TRBD1 (5 bases). The V and J ends lost 6 bases and 7 bases respectively, with 18 bases between them. CDR1 MDHEN and CDR2 SYDVKM come from the germline V gene. This CDR3 spans 15 amino acids. CDR3 nucleotide sequence: TGTGCCAGCAGGGATAAGACAGATCGAGACGGGGAGCTGTTTTTT. The encoded protein is CASRDKTDRDGELFF. The entire variable domain, with the rest obtained from reference TRBV28 and TRBJ2-2, is as follows: DVKVTQSSRYLVKRTGEKVFLECVQDMDHENMFWYRQDPGLGLRLIYFSYDVKMKEKGDIPEGYSVSREKKERFSLILESASTNQTSMYLCASRDKTDRDGELFFGEGSRLTVL.

As regards this clonotype: A much larger clone lies a single base off, so this may be a read error. Because the library targeted alpha chains, this beta chain is an off-target read whose size means little. The chain is built from TRBV20-1 and TRBJ1-5; D is perhaps TRBD1 (5 bases). The CDR3 covers 15 residues. Germline-derived CDR1 and CDR2 are DFQATT and SNEGSKA (reference sequence). The V end lost 0 bases, the J end lost 7 bases, and 16 bases lay between the germline ends. CDR3 protein: CSAREAGQAAQPQHF. CDR3 DNA sequence: TGCAGTGCTAGAGAGGCAGGGCAGGCTGCGCAGCCCCAGCATTTT.

This clonotype showed up many times. The size of this beta chain means little, since it is a stray read in a library made for alpha chains. The chain has TRBV6-5 and TRBJ1-4, with D perhaps TRBD1 (5 bases). The CDR3 spans 15 residues. Germline CDR1 and CDR2: MNHEY and SVGAGI. The ends were cut back, 2 bases at V and 4 bases at J, with 11 bases in the middle. CDR3 sequence reads: CASSYEVGGNEKLFF. Here the CDR3 DNA reads TGTGCCAGCAGTTACGAGGTGGGGGGTAATGAAAAACTGTTTTTT.

This clonotype was recorded many times. This beta chain is an off-target read within a library intended for alpha chains, so its frequency means little. V gene TRBV5-1 combines with J gene TRBJ2-1; 15 positions match TRBD2. The germline CDR1 and CDR2 sequences are SGHRS and YFSETQ. CDR3 length: 15 amino acids. Trimming removed 4 bases from V and 8 bases from J; junction bases left unmatched: 4. The CDR3 sequence is CASSQGLAGGYEQFF. The CDR3 DNA sequence: TGCGCCAGCAGCCAGGGACTAGCGGGAGGCTATGAGCAGTTCTTC.

This clonotype was picked up many times. The library was prepared for alpha chains; this beta chain is a stray read, so its frequency means little. This sequence joins TRBV3-1 and TRBJ1-1; D call uncertain. Trimming removed 8 bases at V and 5 bases at J, with 12 bases between. CDR3 size: 12 residues. Germline-derived CDR1 and CDR2 are LGHDT and YNNKEL (reference sequence). Written as DNA, the CDR3 is TGTGCCAGCTCGATCGTTGAGACTGAAGCTTTCTTT. Protein: CASSIVETEAFF. Using reference TRBV3-1 and TRBJ1-1 for the parts outside the CDR3, the full variable domain is DTAVSQTPKYLVTQMGNDKSIKCEQNLGHDTMYWYKQDSKKFLKIMFSYNNKELIINETVPNRFSPKSPDKAHLNLHINSLELGDSAVYFCASSIVETEAFFGQGTRLTVV.

This clonotype has at least ten counts. Found in a library prepared for alpha chains, this beta chain is an off-target read, and its abundance has little meaning. The chain joins TRBV6-6 to TRBJ2-7, with 7 bases that match TRBD2. The CDR3 length is 12 residues. Germline trimming cut 6 bases from V and 9 bases from J; bases unmatched to any gene: 8. Germline lookup yields CDR1 MNHNY and CDR2 SVGAGI (reference sequence). CDR3 DNA sequence: TGTGCCAGCAGCCCAAGGAGGGAGGGGCAGTACTTC. Its translation is CASSPRREGQYF.

There are many counts of this clonotype. A junction end diverges from the germline sequence, so it may reflect a read error. This beta chain represents an off-target read in a library built for alpha chains; its size is of limited meaning. The chain is built from TRBV28 and TRBJ2-5; 7 positions match TRBD2. Looked up from germline, CDR1 is MDHEN and CDR2 is SYDVKM. The length of the CDR3 is 11 residues. DNA of the CDR3: TGCGCTATAGGGAGGGGAGAGACCCAGTACTTC. This encodes CAIGRGETQYF.

This clonotype has ten or more counts. The library was built for alpha chains, so this beta chain is an off-target read and its size means little. J is TRBJ2-7 and V is TRBV3-1; D is unclear. V lost 1 base, J lost 6 bases, and 13 bases lay in between. Germline CDR1 is LGHDT and CDR2 is YNNKEL (reference sequence). CDR3 length: 14 residues. CDR3 in DNA: TGTGCCAGCAGCCAAGGGCGTCAGGCAGGCGAGCAGTACTTC. Protein: CASSQGRQAGEQYF.

In this sample, this clonotype turned up many times. This beta chain is an unintended read in a library built for alpha chains; its size means little. The V and J genes are TRBV6-6 and TRBJ1-5, with no clear D. Germline V gene lookup returns CDR1 MNHNY and CDR2 SVGAGI (reference sequence). The V end lost 0 bases, the J end lost 1 base, and 10 bases lay between the germline ends. This CDR3 spans 16 amino acids. Here the CDR3 DNA reads TGTGCCAGCAGTTACTCGAGAGGAGCGAGCAATCAGCCCCAGCATTTT. Translated: CASSYSRGASNQPQHF.

Regarding this clonotype: This beta chain came through as a stray read in a library set up for alpha chains, and its size says little. The CDR3 protein is CASSFRRSGYTF. In DNA form, the CDR3 reads TGTGCCAGCAGTTTTCGGCGGTCTGGCTACACCTTC. The J gene is TRBJ1-2, the V gene TRBV12-3 or TRBV12-4, with no clear D. The V end lost 3 bases, the J end lost 7 bases, and 9 bases lay between the germline ends. This CDR3 spans 12 amino acids.

The sample holds many counts of this clonotype. This beta chain is a stray read from a library made for alpha chains; its abundance is not meaningful. The rearrangement uses TRBV2 and TRBJ1-1; 7 bases align to TRBD1. V dropped 4 bases and J dropped 5; count of bases not matched to a gene: 10. Germline assignment: CDR1 SNHLY and CDR2 FYNNEI. The CDR3 consists of 15 residues. The chain's CDR3 is CASSVLDRSGTEAFF. The CDR3 nucleotides are TGTGCCAGCAGTGTCTTGGACAGGAGCGGGACTGAAGCTTTCTTT.

This clonotype was seen ten or more times. This beta chain is a stray read from a library made for alpha chains; its abundance is not meaningful. The chain recombines TRBV2 with TRBJ2-2, with 7 bases aligning to TRBD2. V trimming: 2 bases; J trimming: 6 bases; junction bases outside the gene matches: 6. Germline CDR1 reads SNHLY; CDR2 reads FYNNEI. CDR3 length: 15 residues. The CDR3 nucleotides are TGTGCCAGCAGTGAAATGGCGGGAGCTGCCGGGGAGCTGTTTTTT. Its protein is CASSEMAGAAGELFF. The full variable domain, completed using reference TRBV2 and TRBJ2-2, is EPEVTQTPSHQVTQMGQEVILRCVPISNHLYFYWYRQILGQKVEFLVSFYNNEISEKSEIFDDQFSVERPDGSNFTLKIRSTKLEDSAMYFCASSEMAGAAGELFFGEGSRLTVL.

This clonotype was counted ten times or more. The library was designed around alpha chains, so this beta chain is a stray read whose abundance carries little weight. The chain links TRBV20-1 to TRBJ2-5; possibly TRBD1 for D (5 bases). Germline CDR1 is DFQATT and CDR2 is SNEGSKA (reference sequence). The CDR3 sequence is 13 residues long. Trimming left V 6 bases short and J 1 base short, with 12 bases between. DNA of the CDR3: TGCAGTGCCCACAGGCGTCTCCAAGAGACCCAGTACTTC. It is translated as CSAHRRLQETQYF.

A remark on this clonotype: The library was designed around alpha chains, so this beta chain is a stray read whose abundance carries little weight. The chain employs TRBV11-2 and TRBJ2-1; 11 bases are shared with TRBD2. This CDR3 contains 14 residues. Unmatched junction bases numbered 8, after V lost 4 bases and J lost 12 bases. Germline V gene lookup returns CDR1 SGHAT and CDR2 FQNNGV. In DNA form, the CDR3 reads TGTGCCAGCAGCTCCATAGCGGGGGGGCCTACGCAGTTCTTC. Translating it yields CASSSIAGGPTQFF.

This clonotype has at least ten counts. This beta chain is an unintended read in a library built for alpha chains; its size means little. The chain combines TRBV5-1 with TRBJ2-1; 13 bases fit TRBD2. The V and J ends lost 1 base and 7 bases, in that order; junction bases with no gene match: 2. Looked up from germline, CDR1 is SGHRS and CDR2 is YFSETQ. CDR3 length: 15 amino acids. CDR3 DNA sequence: TGCGCCAGCAGCTTGACTAGCGGGGGGGAAAATGAGCAGTTCTTC. Residues: CASSLTSGGENEQFF.

This clonotype came up many times. Found in a library prepared for alpha chains, this beta chain is an off-target read, and its abundance has little meaning. The chain links TRBV20-1 to TRBJ2-7; 7 positions match TRBD2. The CDR3 loop spans 13 amino acids. The J segment lost 3 bases and the V segment lost 6 bases, leaving 8 bases of the junction unmatched. Germline V gene lookup returns CDR1 DFQATT and CDR2 SNEGSKA (reference sequence). The DNA of the CDR3 is TGCAGTGCCATAGCCCCTAGCGGCTACGAGCAGTACTTC. As protein: CSAIAPSGYEQYF.

This clonotype was detected ten times or more. This beta chain is an off-target read within a library intended for alpha chains, so its frequency means little. V gene TRBV3-1 combines with J gene TRBJ2-2; TRBD2 matches at 8 bases. Germline V gives CDR1 LGHDT, CDR2 YNNKEL (reference sequence). V lost 7 bases to trimming and J lost 1 base; unmatched junction nucleotides: 5. CDR3 length: 15 amino acids. CDR3 DNA sequence: TGTGCCAGCACCCGGACTAGCCTGAACACCGGGGAGCTGTTTTTT. Protein sequence: CASTRTSLNTGELFF.

Ten or more counts support this clonotype. This beta chain was picked up by a library intended for alpha chains and is off target, so its count carries little meaning. The J gene is TRBJ1-3, the V gene TRBV12-3 or TRBV12-4; D possibly corresponds to TRBD1 (5 bases). V was pared by 5 bases and J by 0 bases, with 11 bases between. The CDR3 has 15 amino acids. The CDR3 region is CASSRGEFSGNTIYF. The DNA for the CDR3 is TGTGCCAGCAGTCGGGGGGAGTTCTCTGGAAACACCATATATTTT.

This clonotype was counted ten times or more. This beta chain is an unintended read in a library built for alpha chains; its size means little. The chain combines TRBV20-1 with TRBJ2-5, with D possibly being TRBD1 (7 bases). The V gene lost 0 bases and the J gene lost 2 bases, with 19 bases spanning the gap. Per germline, CDR1 DFQATT and CDR2 SNEGSKA (reference sequence). The CDR3 is 17 amino acids. As DNA, the CDR3 is TGCAGTGCTAGAGATTCGGGGGACAGCATGCCGCAAGAGACCCAGTACTTC. The encoded protein is CSARDSGDSMPQETQYF.

Many counts were recorded for this clonotype. This beta chain is an off-target read within a library intended for alpha chains, so its frequency means little. The V and J genes are TRBV10-3 and TRBJ1-1; the D gene is possibly TRBD1 (5 bases). Germline-derived CDR1 and CDR2 are ENHRY and SYGVKD. Trimming shortened V by 8 bases and J by 0 bases, and 10 bases separated the two germline ends. This CDR3 region has 13 residues. CDR3 amino acids: CAIWGGMNTEAFF. In nucleotides, the CDR3 is TGTGCCATCTGGGGCGGAATGAACACTGAAGCTTTCTTT.

This clonotype rates as medium-sized. Little can be read into the size of this beta chain, an off-target read in a library designed for alpha chains. The chain joins TRBV7-9 to TRBJ1-2, with 8 nucleotides matching TRBD1. The germline gives CDR1 SEHNR, CDR2 FQNEAQ (reference sequence). V lost 5 bases and J lost 4; bases outside the gene matches: 3. This CDR3 has 13 amino acids. CDR3 bases: TGTGCCAGCAGCCGAGACAGGGGCTATGGCTACACCTTC. It encodes CASSRDRGYGYTF.

This clonotype was counted at least ten times. This beta chain turned up in a library designed for alpha chains; as an off-target read, its abundance says little. V gene TRBV19 combines with J gene TRBJ2-7; D is ambiguous. The germline V gene has CDR1 LNHDA and CDR2 SQIVND (reference sequence). The CDR3 loop spans 13 amino acids. V shed 5 bases and J shed 0 bases, with 8 bases lying between them. The CDR3 DNA reads TGTGCCAGTAGTTTGGGGTACTCCTACGAGCAGTACTTC. Its translation: CASSLGYSYEQYF.

This clonotype has a count of ten or more. Within a library made for alpha chains, this beta chain is off target, and its count is uninformative. CDR3 in amino acids: CASSLRGLGNNSPLHF. Written as DNA, the CDR3 is TGTGCCAGCAGCTTAAGGGGGCTGGGTAATAATTCACCCCTCCACTTT. The chain couples TRBV7-9 to TRBJ1-6; 7 bases are a match to TRBD1. The trim removed 2 bases at V and 5 bases at J, leaving 6 bases unmatched. The CDR3 covers 16 residues. Germline CDR1 reads SEHNR; CDR2 reads FQNEAQ (reference sequence).